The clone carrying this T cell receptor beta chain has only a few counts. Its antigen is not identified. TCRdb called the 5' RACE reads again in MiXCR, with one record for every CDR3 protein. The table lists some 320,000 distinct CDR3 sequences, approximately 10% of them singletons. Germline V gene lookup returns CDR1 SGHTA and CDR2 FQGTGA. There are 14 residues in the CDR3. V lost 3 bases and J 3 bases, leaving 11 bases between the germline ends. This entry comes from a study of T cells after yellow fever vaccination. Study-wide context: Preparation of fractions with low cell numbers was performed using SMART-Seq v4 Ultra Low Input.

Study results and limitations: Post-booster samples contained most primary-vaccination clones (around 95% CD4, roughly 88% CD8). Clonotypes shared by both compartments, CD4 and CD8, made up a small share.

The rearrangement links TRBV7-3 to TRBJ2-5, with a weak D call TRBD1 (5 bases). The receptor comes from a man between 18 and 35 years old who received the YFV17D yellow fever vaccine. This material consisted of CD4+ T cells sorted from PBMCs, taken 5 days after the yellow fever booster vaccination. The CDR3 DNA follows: TGTGCCAGCAGCTTCGCAGGGTGGGAAGAGACCCAGTACTTC. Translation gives CASSFAGWEETQYF.